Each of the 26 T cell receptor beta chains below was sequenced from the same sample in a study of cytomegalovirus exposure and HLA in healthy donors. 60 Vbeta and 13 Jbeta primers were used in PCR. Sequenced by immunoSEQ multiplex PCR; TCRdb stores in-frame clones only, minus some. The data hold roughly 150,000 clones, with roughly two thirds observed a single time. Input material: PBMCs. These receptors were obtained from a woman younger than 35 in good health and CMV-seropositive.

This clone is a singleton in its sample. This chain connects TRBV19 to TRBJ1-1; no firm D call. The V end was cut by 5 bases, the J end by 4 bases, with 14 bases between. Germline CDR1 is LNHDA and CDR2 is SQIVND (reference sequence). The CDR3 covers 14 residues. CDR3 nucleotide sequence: TGTGCCAGTAGTCGCGAGGCACGAACCACTGAAGCTTTCTTT. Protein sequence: CASSREARTTEAFF.

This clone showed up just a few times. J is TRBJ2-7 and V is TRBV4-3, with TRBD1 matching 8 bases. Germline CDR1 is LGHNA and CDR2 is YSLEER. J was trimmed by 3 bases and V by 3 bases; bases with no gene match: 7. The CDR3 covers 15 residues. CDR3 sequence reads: CASSQTRTGNYEQYF. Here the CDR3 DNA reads TGCGCCAGCAGCCAGACGAGGACAGGGAACTACGAGCAGTACTTC.

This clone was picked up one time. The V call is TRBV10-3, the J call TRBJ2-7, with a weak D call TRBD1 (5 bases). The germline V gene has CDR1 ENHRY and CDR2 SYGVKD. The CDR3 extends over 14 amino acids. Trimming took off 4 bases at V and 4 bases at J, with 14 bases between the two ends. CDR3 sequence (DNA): TGTGCCATCAGTGGTCAGGACATCGCATACGAGCAGTACTTC. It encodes CAISGQDIAYEQYF.

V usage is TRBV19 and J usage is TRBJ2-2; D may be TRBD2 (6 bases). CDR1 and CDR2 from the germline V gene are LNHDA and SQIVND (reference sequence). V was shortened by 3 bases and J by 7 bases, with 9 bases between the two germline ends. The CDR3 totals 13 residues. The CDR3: CASSMGGGGELFF. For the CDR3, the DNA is TGTGCCAGTAGTATGGGAGGAGGCGGGGAGCTGTTTTTT.

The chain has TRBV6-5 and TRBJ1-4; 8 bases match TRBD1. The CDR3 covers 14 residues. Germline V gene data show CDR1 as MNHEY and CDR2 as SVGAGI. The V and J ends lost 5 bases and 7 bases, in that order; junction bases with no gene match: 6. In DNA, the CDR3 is TGTGCCAGCAGTACGACAGGGGAGGCTGAAAAACTGTTTTTT. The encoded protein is CASSTTGEAEKLFF.

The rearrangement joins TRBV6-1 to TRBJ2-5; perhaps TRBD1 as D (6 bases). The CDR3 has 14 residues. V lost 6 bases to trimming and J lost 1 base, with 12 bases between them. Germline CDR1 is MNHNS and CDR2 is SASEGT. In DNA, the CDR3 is TGTGCCAGCAGCTCGGGACAAATCCAAGAGACCCAGTACTTC. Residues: CASSSGQIQETQYF.

This chain's CDR3 is CASSPSRDFHYGYTF. For the CDR3, the DNA is TGTGCCAGCAGTCCCTCCAGGGATTTCCACTATGGCTACACCTTC. The chain joins TRBV27 to TRBJ1-2; tentative D call: TRBD1 (5 bases). From germline, CDR1 is MNHEY and CDR2 SMNVEV (reference sequence). V lost 5 bases and J 3 bases, leaving 16 bases between the germline ends. The CDR3 covers 15 residues.

This chain's CDR3 is CASSSRGREQYF. DNA for the CDR3: TGTGCCAGCAGTTCAAGGGGGAGAGAGCAGTACTTC. V and J are TRBV13 and TRBJ2-7; tentatively, D is TRBD1 (6 bases). This CDR3 region has 12 residues. Germline V gene data show CDR1 as PRHDT and CDR2 as FYEKMQ (reference sequence). The germline V and J ends were trimmed by 6 bases and 7 bases, with 13 bases remaining between them. Drawing the rest from reference TRBV13 and TRBJ2-7, the complete variable domain is AAGVIQSPRHLIKEKRETATLKCYPIPRHDTVYWYQQGPGQDPQFLISFYEKMQSDKGSIPDRFSAQQFSDYHSELNMSSLELGDSALYFCASSSRGREQYFGPGTRLTVT.

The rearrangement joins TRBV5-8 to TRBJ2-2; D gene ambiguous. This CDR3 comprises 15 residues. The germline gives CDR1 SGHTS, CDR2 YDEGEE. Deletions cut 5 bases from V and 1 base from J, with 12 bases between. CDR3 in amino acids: CASRNGQVNTGELFF. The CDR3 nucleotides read TGTGCCAGCAGGAATGGGCAGGTGAACACCGGGGAGCTGTTTTTT.

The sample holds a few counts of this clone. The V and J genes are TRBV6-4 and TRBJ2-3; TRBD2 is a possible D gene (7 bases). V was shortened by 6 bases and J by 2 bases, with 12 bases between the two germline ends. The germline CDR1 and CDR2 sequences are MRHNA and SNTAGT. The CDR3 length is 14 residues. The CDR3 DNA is TGTGCCAGCAGCGGGGGGCTCCACACAGATACGCAGTATTTT. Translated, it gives CASSGGLHTDTQYF.

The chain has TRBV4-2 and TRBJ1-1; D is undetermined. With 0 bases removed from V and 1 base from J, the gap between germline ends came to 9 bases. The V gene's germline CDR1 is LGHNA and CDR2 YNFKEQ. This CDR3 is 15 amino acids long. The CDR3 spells CASSQEAQTNTEAFF. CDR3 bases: TGTGCCAGCAGCCAAGAGGCACAGACGAACACTGAAGCTTTCTTT.

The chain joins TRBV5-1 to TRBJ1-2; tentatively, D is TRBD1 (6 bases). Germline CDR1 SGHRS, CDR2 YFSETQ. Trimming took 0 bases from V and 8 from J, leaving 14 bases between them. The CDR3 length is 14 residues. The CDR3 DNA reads TGCGCCAGCAGCTTGGTGGGGACACCCGAGGGCTACACCTTC. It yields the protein CASSLVGTPEGYTF.

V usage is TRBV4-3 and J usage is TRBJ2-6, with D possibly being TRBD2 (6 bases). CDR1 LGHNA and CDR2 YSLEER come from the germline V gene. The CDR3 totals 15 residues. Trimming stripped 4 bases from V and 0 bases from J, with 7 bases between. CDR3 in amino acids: CASSPGDSGANVLTF. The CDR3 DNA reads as TGCGCCAGCAGCCCGGGGGACTCTGGGGCCAACGTCCTGACTTTC.

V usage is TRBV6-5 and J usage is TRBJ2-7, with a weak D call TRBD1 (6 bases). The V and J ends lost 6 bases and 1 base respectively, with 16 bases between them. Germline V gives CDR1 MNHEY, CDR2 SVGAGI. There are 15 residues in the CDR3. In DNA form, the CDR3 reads TGTGCCAGCAGGGCAATACAGGGAAAGTCCTACGAGCAGTACTTC. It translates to CASRAIQGKSYEQYF.

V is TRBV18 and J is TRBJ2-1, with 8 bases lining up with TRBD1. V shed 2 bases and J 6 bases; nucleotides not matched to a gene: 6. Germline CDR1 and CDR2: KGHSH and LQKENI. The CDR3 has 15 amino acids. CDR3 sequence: CASSPGQGDINEQFF. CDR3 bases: TGTGCCAGCTCACCAGGACAGGGAGATATCAATGAGCAGTTCTTC. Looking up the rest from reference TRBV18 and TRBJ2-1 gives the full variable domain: NAGVMQNPRHLVRRRGQEARLRCSPMKGHSHVYWYRQLPEEGLKFMVYLQKENIIDESGMPKERFSAEFPKEGPSILRIQQVVRGDSAAYFCASSPGQGDINEQFFGPGTRLTVL.

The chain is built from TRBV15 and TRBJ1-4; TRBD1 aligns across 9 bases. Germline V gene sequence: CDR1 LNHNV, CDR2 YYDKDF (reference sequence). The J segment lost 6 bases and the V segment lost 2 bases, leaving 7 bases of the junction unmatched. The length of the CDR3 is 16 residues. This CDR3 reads CATSRPSQGAYEKLFF. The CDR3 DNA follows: TGTGCCACCAGCAGACCTTCACAGGGGGCATATGAAAAACTGTTTTTT. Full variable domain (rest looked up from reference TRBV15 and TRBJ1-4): DAMVIQNPRYQVTQFGKPVTLSCSQTLNHNVMYWYQQKSSQAPKLLFHYYDKDFNNEADTPDNFQSRRPNTSFCFLDIRSPGLGDTAMYLCATSRPSQGAYEKLFFGSGTQLSVL.

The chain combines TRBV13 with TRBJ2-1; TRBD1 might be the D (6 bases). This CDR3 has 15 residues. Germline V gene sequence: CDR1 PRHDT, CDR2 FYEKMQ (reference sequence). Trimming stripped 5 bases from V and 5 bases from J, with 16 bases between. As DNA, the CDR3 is TGTGCCAGCAGCCCACGATACAGGGCAGACAATGAGCAGTTCTTC. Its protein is CASSPRYRADNEQFF. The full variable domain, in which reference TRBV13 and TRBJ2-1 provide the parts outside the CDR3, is AAGVIQSPRHLIKEKRETATLKCYPIPRHDTVYWYQQGPGQDPQFLISFYEKMQSDKGSIPDRFSAQQFSDYHSELNMSSLELGDSALYFCASSPRYRADNEQFFGPGTRLTVL.

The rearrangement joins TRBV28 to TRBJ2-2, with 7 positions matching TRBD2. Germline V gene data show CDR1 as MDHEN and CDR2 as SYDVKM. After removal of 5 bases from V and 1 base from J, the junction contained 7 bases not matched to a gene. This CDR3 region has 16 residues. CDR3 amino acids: CASSNYRGGNTGELFF. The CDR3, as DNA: TGTGCCAGCAGTAACTACCGCGGGGGGAACACCGGGGAGCTGTTTTTT. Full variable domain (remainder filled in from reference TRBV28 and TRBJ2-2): DVKVTQSSRYLVKRTGEKVFLECVQDMDHENMFWYRQDPGLGLRLIYFSYDVKMKEKGDIPEGYSVSREKKERFSLILESASTNQTSMYLCASSNYRGGNTGELFFGEGSRLTVL.

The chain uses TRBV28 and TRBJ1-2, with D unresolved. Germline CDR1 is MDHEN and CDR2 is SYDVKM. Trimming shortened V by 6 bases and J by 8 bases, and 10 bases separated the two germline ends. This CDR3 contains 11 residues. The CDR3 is CASRPEKGYTF. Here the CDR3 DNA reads TGTGCCAGCAGGCCTGAGAAGGGCTACACCTTC.

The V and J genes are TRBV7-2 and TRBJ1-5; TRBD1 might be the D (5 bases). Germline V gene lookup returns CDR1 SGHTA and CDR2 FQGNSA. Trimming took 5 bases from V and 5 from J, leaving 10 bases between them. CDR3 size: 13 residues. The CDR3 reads CASSPGPDQPQHF. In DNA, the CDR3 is TGTGCCAGCAGCCCAGGGCCTGATCAGCCCCAGCATTTT.

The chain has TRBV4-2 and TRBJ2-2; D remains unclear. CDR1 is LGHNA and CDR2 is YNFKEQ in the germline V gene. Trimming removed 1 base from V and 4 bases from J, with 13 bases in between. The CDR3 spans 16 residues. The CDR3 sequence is CASSQGVHDSTGELFF. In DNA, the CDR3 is TGTGCCAGCAGCCAAGGGGTCCACGACTCCACCGGGGAGCTGTTTTTT.

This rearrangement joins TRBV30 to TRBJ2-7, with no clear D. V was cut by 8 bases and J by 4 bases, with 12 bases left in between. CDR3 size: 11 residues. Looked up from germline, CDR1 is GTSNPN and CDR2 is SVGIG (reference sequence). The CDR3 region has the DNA TGTGCCGGGCTCACCGATTACGAGCAGTACTTC. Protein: CAGLTDYEQYF.

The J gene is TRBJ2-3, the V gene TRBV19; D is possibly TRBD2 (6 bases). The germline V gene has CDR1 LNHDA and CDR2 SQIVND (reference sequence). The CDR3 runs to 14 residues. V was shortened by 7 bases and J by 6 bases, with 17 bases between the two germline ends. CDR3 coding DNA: TGTGCCAGTACCCCAAGACTAGATCTTGATACGCAGTATTTT. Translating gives CASTPRLDLDTQYF.

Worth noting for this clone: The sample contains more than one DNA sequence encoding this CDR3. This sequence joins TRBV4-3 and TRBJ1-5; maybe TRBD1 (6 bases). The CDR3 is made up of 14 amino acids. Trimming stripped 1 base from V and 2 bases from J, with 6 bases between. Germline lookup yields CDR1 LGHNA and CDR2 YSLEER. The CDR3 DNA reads TGCGCCAGCAGCCAAGGGACAGGCAATCAGCCCCAGCATTTT. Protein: CASSQGTGNQPQHF.

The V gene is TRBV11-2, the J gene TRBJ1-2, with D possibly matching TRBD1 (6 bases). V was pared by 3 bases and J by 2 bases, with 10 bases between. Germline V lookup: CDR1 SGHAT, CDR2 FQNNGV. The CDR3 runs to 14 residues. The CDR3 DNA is TGTGCCAGCAGCTTCTCCACAGGGAACTATGGCTACACCTTC. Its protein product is CASSFSTGNYGYTF. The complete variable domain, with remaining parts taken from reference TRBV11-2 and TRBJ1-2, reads EAGVAQSPRYKIIEKRQSVAFWCNPISGHATLYWYQQILGQGPKLLIQFQNNGVVDDSQLPKDRFSAERLKGVDSTLKIQPAKLEDSAVYLCASSFSTGNYGYTFGSGTRLTVV.

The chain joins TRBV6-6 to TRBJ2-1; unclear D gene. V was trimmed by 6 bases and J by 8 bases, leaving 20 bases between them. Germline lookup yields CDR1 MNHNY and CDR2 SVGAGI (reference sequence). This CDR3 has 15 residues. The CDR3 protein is CASSEPDSGDHEQFF. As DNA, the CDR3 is TGTGCCAGCAGCGAGCCGGATTCTGGAGACCATGAGCAGTTCTTC.